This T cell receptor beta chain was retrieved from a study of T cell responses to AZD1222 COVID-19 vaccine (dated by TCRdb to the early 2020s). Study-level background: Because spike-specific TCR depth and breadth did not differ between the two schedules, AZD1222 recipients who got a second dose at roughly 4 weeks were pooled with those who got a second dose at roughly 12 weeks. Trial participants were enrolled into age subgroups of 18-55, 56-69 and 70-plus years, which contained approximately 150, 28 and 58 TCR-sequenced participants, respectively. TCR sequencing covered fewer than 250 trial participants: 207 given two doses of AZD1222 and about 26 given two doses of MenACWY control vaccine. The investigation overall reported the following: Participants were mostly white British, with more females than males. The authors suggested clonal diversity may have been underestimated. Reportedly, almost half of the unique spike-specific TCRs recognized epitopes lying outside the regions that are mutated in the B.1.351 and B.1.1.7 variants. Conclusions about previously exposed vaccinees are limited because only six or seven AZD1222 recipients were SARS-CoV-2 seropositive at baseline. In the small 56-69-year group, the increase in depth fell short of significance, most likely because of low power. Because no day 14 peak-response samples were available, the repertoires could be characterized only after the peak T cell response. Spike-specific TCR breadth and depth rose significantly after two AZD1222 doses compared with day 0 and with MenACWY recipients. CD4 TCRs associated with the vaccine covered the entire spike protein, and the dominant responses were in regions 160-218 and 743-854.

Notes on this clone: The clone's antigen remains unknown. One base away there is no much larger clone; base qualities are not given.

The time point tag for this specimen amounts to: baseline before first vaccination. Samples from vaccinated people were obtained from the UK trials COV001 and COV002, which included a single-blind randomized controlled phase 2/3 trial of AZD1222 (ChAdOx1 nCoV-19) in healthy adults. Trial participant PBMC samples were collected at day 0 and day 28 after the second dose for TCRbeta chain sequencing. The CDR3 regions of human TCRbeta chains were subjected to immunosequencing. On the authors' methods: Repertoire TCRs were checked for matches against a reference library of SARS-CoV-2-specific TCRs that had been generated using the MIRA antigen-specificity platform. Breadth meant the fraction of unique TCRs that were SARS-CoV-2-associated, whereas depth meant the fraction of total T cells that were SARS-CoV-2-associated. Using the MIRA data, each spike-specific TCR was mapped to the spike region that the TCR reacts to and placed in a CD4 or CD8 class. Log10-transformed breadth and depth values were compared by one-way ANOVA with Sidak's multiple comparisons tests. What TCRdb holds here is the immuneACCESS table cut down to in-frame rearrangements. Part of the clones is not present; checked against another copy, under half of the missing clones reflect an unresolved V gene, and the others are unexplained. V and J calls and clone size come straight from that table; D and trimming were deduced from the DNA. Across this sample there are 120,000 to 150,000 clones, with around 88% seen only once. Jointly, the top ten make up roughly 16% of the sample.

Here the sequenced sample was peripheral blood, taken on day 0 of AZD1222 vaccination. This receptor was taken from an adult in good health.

The encoded CDR3 is CASSLAGTSGGYEQYF. The DNA is TGCGCCAGCAGCTTGGCCGGGACTAGCGGTGGATACGAGCAGTACTTC. The rearranged chain carries TRBV5-1 and TRBJ2-7, and 11 junction bases match TRBD2. Based on the germline V gene, the CDR1 and CDR2 sequences are SGHRS and YFSETQ. Compared with germline, V lacks 0 bases and J lacks 4 bases; bases without a gene match: 6. The CDR3, from cysteine to phenylalanine, totals 16 residues. The entry retains the CDR3 DNA only, 48 bases that are in frame from base 1.